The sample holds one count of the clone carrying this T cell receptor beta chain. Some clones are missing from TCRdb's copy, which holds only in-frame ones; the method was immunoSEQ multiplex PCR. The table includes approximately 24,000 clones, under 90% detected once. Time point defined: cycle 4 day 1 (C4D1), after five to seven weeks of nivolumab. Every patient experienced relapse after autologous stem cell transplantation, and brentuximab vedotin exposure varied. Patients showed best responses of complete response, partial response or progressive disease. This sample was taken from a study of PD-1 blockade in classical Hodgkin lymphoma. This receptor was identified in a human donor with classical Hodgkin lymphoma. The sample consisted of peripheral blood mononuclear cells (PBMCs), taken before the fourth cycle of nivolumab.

The CDR3 DNA follows: TGTGCCAGCAGTCCTATCGGACAGGGAAAACTGTTTTTT. Amino acid sequence: CASSPIGQGKLFF. This chain connects TRBV6-5 to TRBJ1-4; 8 bases map to TRBD1. The germline CDR1 and CDR2 sequences are MNHEY and SVGAGI. V trimming: 5 bases; J trimming: 10 bases; junction bases outside the gene matches: 6. There are 13 residues in the CDR3.